The 5 T cell receptor beta chains below were found in one sample sequenced in a study of Ad26.COV2.S vaccination and SARS-CoV-2 variants. Treatment noted: over 15 received Ad26.COV2.S at low or high dose, single or two shots; several received placebo; per-sample allocation not given. Sample collection was performed on day 63 after the first vaccine or placebo injection. The data were produced by immunoSEQ multiplex PCR, yet TCRdb's version contains in-frame clones alone and is incomplete. The table lists roughly 500,000 clones, around nine tenths of them singletons, with roughly 13% in the top ten. Sequences were derived from peripheral blood, sampled in a trial of Ad26.COV2.S vaccine versus placebo. The receptors stem from a person between 18 and 59 years old who received the Ad26.COV2.S COVID-19 vaccine or a placebo.

The V call is TRBV12-3 or TRBV12-4, the J call TRBJ2-1; D not resolved. This CDR3 is 11 amino acids long. V was shortened by 8 bases and J by 10 bases, with 12 bases between the two germline ends. CDR3 protein: CASGPSREQFF. The CDR3 nucleotides read TGTGCCAGCGGACCTTCGCGGGAGCAGTTCTTC.

The genes are TRBV30 and TRBJ1-3; D ambiguous. Germline CDR1 is GTSNPN and CDR2 is SVGIG (reference sequence). The germline V and J ends were trimmed by 2 bases and 0 bases, with 8 bases remaining between them. The CDR3 is made up of 14 amino acids. CDR3 protein: CAWSSVNSGNTIYF. DNA of the CDR3: TGTGCCTGGAGTTCGGTCAACTCTGGAAACACCATATATTTT.

The chain is built from TRBV20-1 and TRBJ2-1; 7 bases fit TRBD2. The J segment lost 7 bases and the V segment lost 3 bases, leaving 18 bases of the junction unmatched. The CDR3 loop spans 17 amino acids. From germline, CDR1 is DFQATT and CDR2 SNEGSKA (reference sequence). The CDR3 loop is CSASPRDGRRRENEQFF. CDR3 bases: TGCAGTGCTAGTCCCAGGGACGGGAGGCGGAGGGAAAATGAGCAGTTCTTC.

V usage is TRBV7-2 and J usage is TRBJ1-2, with 8 nucleotides matching TRBD1. Germline-derived CDR1 and CDR2 are SGHTA and FQGNSA. This CDR3 is built from 13 residues. V lost 4 bases, J lost 10 bases, and 8 bases stayed unmatched. The CDR3 DNA reads as TGTGCCAGCAGCTCCCGGGACAGGAGTAACTACACCTTC. This translates into CASSSRDRSNYTF.

The V and J genes are TRBV6-2 or TRBV6-3 and TRBJ1-2; D uncertain. CDR3 length: 13 residues. Germline V lookup: CDR1 MNHEY, CDR2 SVGEGT. Trimming removed 6 bases from V and 4 bases from J, with 12 bases in between. The CDR3 DNA sequence: TGTGCCAGCAGCAAGACGGAACCCTATGGCTACACCTTC. Its translation is CASSKTEPYGYTF.